The clone carrying this T cell receptor beta chain was seen a handful of times. A second PCR, run for about 7 to 11 cycles, used a sample-barcoded 5' primer plus a J-beta primer mix. Any given sample supplied a minimum of 3 million CDR3-containing paired-end reads. TCRdb processed the 5' RACE reads anew with MiXCR; each CDR3 protein has one entry. The sample lists more than 550,000 distinct CDR3 sequences, 22% occurring once. Russia was home to the donors, healthy Caucasian individuals aged about 6 to 90. Samples each had at least 5.5 micrograms of total RNA extracted. The data are from a study of blood T cells in healthy people across ages. V gave up 2 bases and J gave up 2 bases, with 10 bases separating them. Germline V gene lookup returns CDR1 SGHRS and CDR2 YFSETQ. The CDR3 extends over 14 amino acids.

Source material: blood. The gene calls are TRBV5-1 and TRBJ1-2; D gene uncertain. The clonotype comes from a man between 65 and 85 years old in good health. CDR3 sequence: CASSLQPMNYGYTF. The CDR3 coding sequence is TGCGCCAGCAGCTTACAGCCGATGAACTATGGCTACACCTTC.